This T cell receptor beta chain was profiled in a study of response to subunit inactivated influenza vaccine (dated by TCRdb to the late 2010s). Study-wide context: To follow how T cells responded to a trivalent subunit inactivated influenza vaccine, the researchers relied on deep quantitative profiling of the T cell receptor repertoire. Overall study results and their limits: The authors suggested that each seasonal influenza vaccination may recruit only a limited number of new T cells.

Libraries were made using RT-PCR. Sequencing took place on an Illumina HiSeq 2500. Using fastp at Q25 and MiXCR, TCRdb reprocessed the public reads and kept productive beta chains. Merged by CDR3 protein, the rows form single entries marked with the most common genes and DNA. In this sample the table shows about 620,000 distinct CDR3 sequences, 12% of which occur a single time. The ten top clones hold 10% of the sample. CDR1 is given as SEHNR and CDR2 as FQNEAQ, both from the germline V gene (reference sequence). V is shortened by 2 bases, J by 5 bases, and the region joining them spans 12 bases. Taken from cysteine to phenylalanine, the CDR3 has 14 residues. Only the CDR3 region is kept as DNA, spanning 42 bases read in frame from base 1. This clonotype was observed a handful of times. Its recognized antigen is unknown. No much larger clonotype is one base removed from it; base qualities were not supplied.

The sequence is built from TRBV7-9 and TRBJ2-5; perhaps TRBD1 is the D gene, with 6 bases matching. The origin of this receptor is a man aged 50 to 59 who received an inactivated influenza vaccine. Donor details come from another sample of the same person, matched by shared clones. The input for sequencing was PBMCs from blood, taken on the day of vaccination. The DNA sequence follows: TGTGCCAGCAGCTTACAGGGGTCGAGGGAGACCCAGTACTTC. Protein translation: CASSLQGSRETQYF.